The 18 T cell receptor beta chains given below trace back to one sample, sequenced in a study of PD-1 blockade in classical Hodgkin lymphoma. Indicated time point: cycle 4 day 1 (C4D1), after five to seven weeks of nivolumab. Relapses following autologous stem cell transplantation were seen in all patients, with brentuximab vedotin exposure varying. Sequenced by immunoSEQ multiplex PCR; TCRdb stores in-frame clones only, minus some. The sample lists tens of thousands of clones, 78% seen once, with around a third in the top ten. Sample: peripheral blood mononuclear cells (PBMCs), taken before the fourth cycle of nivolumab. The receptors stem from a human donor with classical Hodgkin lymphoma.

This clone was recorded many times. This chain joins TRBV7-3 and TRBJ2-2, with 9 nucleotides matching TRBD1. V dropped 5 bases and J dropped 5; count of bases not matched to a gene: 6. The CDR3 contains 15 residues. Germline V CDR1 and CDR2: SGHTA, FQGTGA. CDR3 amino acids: CASSEQTGGTGELFF. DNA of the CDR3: TGTGCCAGCAGCGAACAGACAGGGGGTACCGGGGAGCTGTTTTTT.

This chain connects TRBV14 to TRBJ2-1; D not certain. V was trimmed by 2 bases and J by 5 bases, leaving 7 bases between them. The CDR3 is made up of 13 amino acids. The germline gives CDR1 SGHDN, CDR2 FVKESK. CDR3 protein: CASSQRMNNEQFF. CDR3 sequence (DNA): TGTGCCAGCAGCCAAAGGATGAACAATGAGCAGTTCTTC.

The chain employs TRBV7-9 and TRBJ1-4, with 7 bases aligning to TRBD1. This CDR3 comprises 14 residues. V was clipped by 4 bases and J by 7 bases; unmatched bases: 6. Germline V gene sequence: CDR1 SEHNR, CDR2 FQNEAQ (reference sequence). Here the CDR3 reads CASSSTGEGEKLFF. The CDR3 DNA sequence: TGTGCCAGCAGCTCAACAGGGGAGGGTGAAAAACTGTTTTTT.

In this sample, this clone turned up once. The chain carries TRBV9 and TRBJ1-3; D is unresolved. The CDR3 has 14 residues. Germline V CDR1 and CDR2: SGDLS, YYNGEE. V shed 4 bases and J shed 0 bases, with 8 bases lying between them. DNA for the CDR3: TGTGCCAGCAGCCTGGGCGGCTCTGGAAACACCATATATTTT. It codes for CASSLGGSGNTIYF.

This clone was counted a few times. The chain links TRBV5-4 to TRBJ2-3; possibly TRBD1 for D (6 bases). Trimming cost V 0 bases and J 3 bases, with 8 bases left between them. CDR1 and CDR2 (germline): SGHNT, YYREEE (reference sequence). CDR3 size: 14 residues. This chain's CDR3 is CASSLGDRTDTQYF. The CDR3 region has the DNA TGTGCCAGCAGCTTGGGAGACAGGACAGATACGCAGTATTTT.

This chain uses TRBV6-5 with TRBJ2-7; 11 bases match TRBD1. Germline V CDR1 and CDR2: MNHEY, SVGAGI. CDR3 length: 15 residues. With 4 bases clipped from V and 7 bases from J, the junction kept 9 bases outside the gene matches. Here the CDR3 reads CASSLLGQGAQEQYF. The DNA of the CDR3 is TGTGCCAGCAGTTTACTCGGACAGGGGGCGCAAGAGCAGTACTTC.

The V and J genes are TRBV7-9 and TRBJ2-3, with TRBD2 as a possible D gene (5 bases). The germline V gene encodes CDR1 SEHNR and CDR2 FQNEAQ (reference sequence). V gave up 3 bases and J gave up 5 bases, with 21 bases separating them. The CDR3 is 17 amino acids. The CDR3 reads CASSFAGNPLMGDTQYF. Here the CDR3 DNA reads TGTGCCAGCAGCTTCGCCGGGAATCCGCTAATGGGAGATACGCAGTATTTT.

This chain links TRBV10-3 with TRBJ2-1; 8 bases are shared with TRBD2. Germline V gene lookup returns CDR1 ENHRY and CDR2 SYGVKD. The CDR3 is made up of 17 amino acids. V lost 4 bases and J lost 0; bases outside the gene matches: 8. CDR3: CAISAYGGGSSYNEQFF. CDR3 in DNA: TGTGCCATCAGTGCCTACGGGGGGGGTTCCTCCTACAATGAGCAGTTCTTC.

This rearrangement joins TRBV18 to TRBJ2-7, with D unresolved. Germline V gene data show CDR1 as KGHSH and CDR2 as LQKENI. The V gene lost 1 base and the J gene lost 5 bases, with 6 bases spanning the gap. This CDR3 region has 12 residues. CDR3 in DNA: TGTGCCAGCTCACCACAAAACCACGAGCAGTACTTC. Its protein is CASSPQNHEQYF.

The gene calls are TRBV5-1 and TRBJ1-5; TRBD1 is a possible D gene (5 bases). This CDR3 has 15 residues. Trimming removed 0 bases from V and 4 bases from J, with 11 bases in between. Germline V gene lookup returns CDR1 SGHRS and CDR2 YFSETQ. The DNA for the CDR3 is TGCGCCAGCAGCTTGGAGGGCGGGGGTAATCAGCCCCAGCATTTT. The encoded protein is CASSLEGGGNQPQHF. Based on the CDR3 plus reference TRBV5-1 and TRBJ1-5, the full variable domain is KAGVTQTPRYLIKTRGQQVTLSCSPISGHRSVSWYQQTPGQGLQFLFEYFSETQRNKGNFPGRFSGRQFSNSRSEMNVSTLELGDSALYLCASSLEGGGNQPQHFGDGTRLSIL.

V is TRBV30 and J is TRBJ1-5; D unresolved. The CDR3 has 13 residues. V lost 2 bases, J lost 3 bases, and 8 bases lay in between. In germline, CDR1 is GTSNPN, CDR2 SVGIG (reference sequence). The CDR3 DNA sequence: TGTGCCTGGAGTCGGAGGAACAATCAGCCCCAGCATTTT. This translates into CAWSRRNNQPQHF.

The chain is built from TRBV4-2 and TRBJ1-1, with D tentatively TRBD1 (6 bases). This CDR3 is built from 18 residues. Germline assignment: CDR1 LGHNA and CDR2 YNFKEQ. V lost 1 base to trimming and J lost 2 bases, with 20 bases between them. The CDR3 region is CASSQVRNLRQENTEAFF. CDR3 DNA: TGTGCCAGCAGCCAAGTTAGAAACCTAAGACAGGAAAACACTGAAGCTTTCTTT.

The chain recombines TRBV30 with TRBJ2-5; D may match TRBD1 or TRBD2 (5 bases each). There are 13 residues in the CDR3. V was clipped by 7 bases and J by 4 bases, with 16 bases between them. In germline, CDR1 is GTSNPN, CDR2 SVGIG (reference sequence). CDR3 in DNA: TGTGCCTCTAGCAAGGGGCCCGGAGAGACCCAGTACTTC. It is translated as CASSKGPGETQYF. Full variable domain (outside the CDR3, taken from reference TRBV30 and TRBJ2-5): SQTIHQWPATLVQPVGSPLSLECTVEGTSNPNLYWYRQAAGRGLQLLFYSVGIGQISSEVPQNLSASRPQDRQFILSSKKLLLSDSGFYLCASSKGPGETQYFGPGTRLLVL.

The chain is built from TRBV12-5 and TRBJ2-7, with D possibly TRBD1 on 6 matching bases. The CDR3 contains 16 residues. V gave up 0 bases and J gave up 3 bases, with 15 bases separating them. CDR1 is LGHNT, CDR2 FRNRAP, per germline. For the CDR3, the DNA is TGTGCTAGTGGTTTGGTACAAGGGGGTGCCAACTACGAGCAGTACTTC. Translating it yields CASGLVQGGANYEQYF.

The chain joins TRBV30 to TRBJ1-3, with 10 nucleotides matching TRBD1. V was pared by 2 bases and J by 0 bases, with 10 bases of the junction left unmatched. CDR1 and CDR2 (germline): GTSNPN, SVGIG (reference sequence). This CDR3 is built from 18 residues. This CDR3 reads CAWSRTGGAGVSGNTIYF. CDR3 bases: TGTGCCTGGAGTCGGACAGGGGGGGCCGGCGTCTCTGGAAACACCATATATTTT.

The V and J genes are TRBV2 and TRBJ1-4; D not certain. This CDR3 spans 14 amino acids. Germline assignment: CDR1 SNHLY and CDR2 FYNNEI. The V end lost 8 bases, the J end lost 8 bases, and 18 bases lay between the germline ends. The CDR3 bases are TGTGCCAGCCGAGCCCGGGCGTTAGGGGAAAAACTGTTTTTT. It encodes CASRARALGEKLFF.

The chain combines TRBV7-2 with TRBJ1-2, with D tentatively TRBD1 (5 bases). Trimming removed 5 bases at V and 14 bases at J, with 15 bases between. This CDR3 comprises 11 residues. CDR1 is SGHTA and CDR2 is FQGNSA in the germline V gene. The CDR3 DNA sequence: TGTGCCAGCAGCCAATACAGCAGGGAGACCTTC. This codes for CASSQYSRETF. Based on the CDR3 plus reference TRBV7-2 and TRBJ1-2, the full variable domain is GAGVSQSPSNKVTEKGKDVELRCDPISGHTALYWYRQSLGQGLEFLIYFQGNSAPDKSGLPSDRFSAERTGGSVSTLTIQRTQQEDSAVYLCASSQYSRETFGSGTRLTVV.

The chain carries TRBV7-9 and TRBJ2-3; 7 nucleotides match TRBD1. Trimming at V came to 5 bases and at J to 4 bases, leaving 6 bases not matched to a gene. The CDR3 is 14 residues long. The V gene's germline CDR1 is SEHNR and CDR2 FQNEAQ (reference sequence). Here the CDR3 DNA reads TGTGCCAGCAGCGCTACAGGGGTCCCAGATACGCAGTATTTT. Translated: CASSATGVPDTQYF.